These T cell receptor beta chains were read from a single sample in a study of beta chain features in type 1 diabetes. Assay: immunoSEQ multiplex PCR; the TCRdb copy retains only in-frame clones and omits some. The table shows about 180,000 clones, with about 12% occurring only once. Sequenced sample: central memory CD4+ T cells from blood. Every receptor here comes from a woman in her late teens or twenties in good health. CDR3s include the opening cysteine and the closing phenylalanine or tryptophan. D genes are given only for firm matches. The listing skips clone size in some rows; elsewhere it reads once, few, many or a size class.

TRBV15	TRBD1	few	TRBJ1-2	TGTGCCACCAGCAGAGTTGGGGACAGGGGGCCCTATGGCTACACCTTC	CATSRVGDRGPYGYTF
TRBV7-9	TRBD1	NA	TRBJ1-2	TGTGCCAGCAGCCCTTCCGGGACAGGGGCCTATGGCTACACCTTC	CASSPSGTGAYGYTF
TRBV5-1	NA	many	TRBJ1-5	TGCGCCAGCAGCTTGGCCGGGGAGCCCGGTCAGCCCCAGCATTTT	CASSLAGEPGQPQHF
TRBV2	NA	few	TRBJ2-3	TGTGCCAGCAGGGGACACAGCACAGATACGCAGTATTTT	CASRGHSTDTQYF
TRBV19	TRBD2	few	TRBJ2-5	TGTGCCAGTAGTGTCGGGACTAACCAAGAGACCCAGTACTTC	CASSVGTNQETQYF
TRBV7-2	TRBD2	few	TRBJ2-3	TGTGCCAGCAGCATTCCCGGGACTAGCGGGAGAGATACGCAGTATTTT	CASSIPGTSGRDTQYF
TRBV4-2	TRBD1	few	TRBJ1-5	TGTGCCAGCAGCCCAAGGGGACAGGGGGCAATTCAGCCCCAGCATTTT	CASSPRGQGAIQPQHF
TRBV29-1	NA	NA	TRBJ2-1	TGCAGCGCGTCAACCTCTAGCGTCAATGAGCAGTTCTTC	CSASTSSVNEQFF
TRBV28	NA	NA	TRBJ1-5	TGTGCCAGCCAGGAGGTAGGGGTGGGAGGGCCCCAGCATTTT	CASQEVGVGGPQHF
TRBV9	TRBD1	NA	TRBJ1-5	TGTGCCAGCAGCGTAGGAGAGGGGGCCGGTCAGCCCCAGCATTTT	CASSVGEGAGQPQHF
TRBV5-1	TRBD2	few	TRBJ2-1	TGCGCGACCACTGCGGGAGTCTCCTACAATGAGCAGTTCTTC	CATTAGVSYNEQFF
TRBV11-2	TRBD1	few	TRBJ1-5	TGTGCCAGCAGCTCCGGGCCCGAAGGACAGGGAAGAAATCAGCCCCAGCATTTT	CASSSGPEGQGRNQPQHF
TRBV29-1	TRBD2	NA	TRBJ2-1	TGCAGCGTTATTCCCGGGACTAGCGGGAGTGGGGGAGGGAATGAGCAGTTCTTC	CSVIPGTSGSGGGNEQFF
TRBV20-1	TRBD2	NA	TRBJ2-7	TGCAGTGCTTGGACTAGCGTCGAGCAGTACTTC	CSAWTSVEQYF
TRBV30	NA	few	TRBJ1-1	TGTGCCTGGAGTGAACGGGTTTCTGAAGCTTTCTTT	CAWSERVSEAFF
TRBV5-6	NA	few	TRBJ2-1	TGTGCCAGCAGCTTGGTAGTGTCGGGCTACAATGAGCAGTTCTTC	CASSLVVSGYNEQFF
TRBV29-1	NA	NA	TRBJ1-1	TGCAGCGTTGAACGGACAGCGAACACTGAAGCTTTCTTT	CSVERTANTEAFF
TRBV28	TRBD2	NA	TRBJ2-5	TGTGCCAGCAAGGGGAGCGGGAGGGGTCGGGAGACCCAGTACTTC	CASKGSGRGRETQYF
TRBV5-1	TRBD1	few	TRBJ2-1	TGCGCCAGCGATTCGGGACAGGGTGCTAGGAATGAGCAGTTCTTC	CASDSGQGARNEQFF
TRBV2	TRBD1	few	TRBJ1-1	TGTGCCAGCAGTAGACAGGGGCCCACTGAAGCTTTCTTT	CASSRQGPTEAFF
TRBV7-2	NA	few	TRBJ2-7	TGTGCCAGCAGCTTGAGCCTTTACGAGCAGTACTTC	CASSLSLYEQYF
TRBV29-1	TRBD1	NA	TRBJ2-6	TGCAGCGTCTTGGACAGGGGGGGACCCACCTCTGGGGCCAACGTCCTGACTTTC	CSVLDRGGPTSGANVLTF
TRBV18	NA	few	TRBJ1-1	TGTGCCAGCTCAGTAGCCGAATACACTGAAGCTTTCTTT	CASSVAEYTEAFF
TRBV7-2	NA	few	TRBJ2-3	TGTGCCAGCAGCAAAGACCCTAGAAACACAGATACGCAGTATTTT	CASSKDPRNTDTQYF
TRBV7-2	TRBD1	NA	TRBJ2-1	TGTGCCAGCAGCCCTCAGACAGGGAAGAATGAGCAGTTCTTC	CASSPQTGKNEQFF
TRBV5-4	NA	NA	TRBJ2-5	TGTGCCAGCAGCTTGGAGGATGGAGCGTCAGAGACCCAGTACTTC	CASSLEDGASETQYF
TRBV7-6	NA	NA	TRBJ1-1	TGTGCCAGCAGCCCCCGGACAGATAACACTGAAGCTTTCTTT	CASSPRTDNTEAFF
TRBV7-2	NA	once	TRBJ2-7	TGTGCCAGCAGCTTAGTGGAGGGAGGAAGTGAGCAGTACTTC	CASSLVEGGSEQYF
TRBV30	NA	NA	TRBJ2-2	TGTGCCTGGAGTTCAGCGGGCCTAGTTACGGAGCTGTTTTTT	CAWSSAGLVTELFF
TRBV5-4	TRBD2	NA	TRBJ2-5	TGTGCCAGCAGCTTGGATAGCGGGAGGGGTGAGACCCAGTACTTC	CASSLDSGRGETQYF
TRBV7-2	TRBD1	many	TRBJ2-5	TGTGCCAGCAGCATGGGACAGCAAGAGACCCAGTACTTC	CASSMGQQETQYF